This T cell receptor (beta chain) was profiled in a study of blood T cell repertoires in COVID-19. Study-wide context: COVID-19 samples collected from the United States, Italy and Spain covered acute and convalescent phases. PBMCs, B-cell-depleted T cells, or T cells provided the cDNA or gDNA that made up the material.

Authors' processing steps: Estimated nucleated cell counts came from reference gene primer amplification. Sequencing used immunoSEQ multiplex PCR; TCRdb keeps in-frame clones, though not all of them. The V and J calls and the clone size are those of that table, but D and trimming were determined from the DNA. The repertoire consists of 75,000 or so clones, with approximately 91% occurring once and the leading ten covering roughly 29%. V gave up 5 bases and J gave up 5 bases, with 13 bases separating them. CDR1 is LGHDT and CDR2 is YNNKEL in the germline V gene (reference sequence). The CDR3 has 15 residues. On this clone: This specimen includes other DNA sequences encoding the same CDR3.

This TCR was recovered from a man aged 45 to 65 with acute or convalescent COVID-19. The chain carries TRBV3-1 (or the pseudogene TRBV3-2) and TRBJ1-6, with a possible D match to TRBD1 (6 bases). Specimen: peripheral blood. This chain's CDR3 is CASSRGGFNNSPLHF. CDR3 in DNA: TGTGCCAGCAGCAGGGGGGGGTTCAATAATTCACCCCTCCACTTT.